The present entry profiles one T cell receptor (beta chain) with its context. The target antigen is unknown. The sample originates from a study of cytomegalovirus exposure and HLA in healthy donors. Study-level findings and limits: Most sequenced TCRs were rare (though some public TCRs occurred in many donors). Cytomegalovirus association was listed for approximately 160 TCR beta chains.

TCRdb's copy holds only in-frame clones and misses some; the assay was immunoSEQ multiplex PCR. Altogether under 200,000 clones are present, less than 90% being singletons, with the ten largest covering 2% to 2.5%. The sequenced material came from PBMCs. The clonotype comes from a woman aged 18-35 years in good health and CMV-seronegative.

In DNA, the CDR3 is TGTGCCAGCAGCCCTATGTACGGGACAGCCGACAACAATGAGCAGTTCTTC. It encodes CASSPMYGTADNNEQFF. The rearrangement uses TRBV21-1 and TRBJ2-1; TRBD1, the table's D call, was not compared with the DNA. TRBV21-1 is a documented pseudogene. The CDR3 is 17 residues long.